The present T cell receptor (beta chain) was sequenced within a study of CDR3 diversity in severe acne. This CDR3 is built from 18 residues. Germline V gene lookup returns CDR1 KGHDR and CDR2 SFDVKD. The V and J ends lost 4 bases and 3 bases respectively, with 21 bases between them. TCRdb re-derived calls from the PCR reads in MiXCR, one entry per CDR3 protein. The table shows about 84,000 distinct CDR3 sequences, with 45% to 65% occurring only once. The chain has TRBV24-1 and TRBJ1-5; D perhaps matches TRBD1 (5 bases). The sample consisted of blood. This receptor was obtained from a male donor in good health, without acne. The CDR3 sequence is CATSDSGFPGVTNQPQHF. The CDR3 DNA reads TGTGCCACCAGTGACTCAGGGTTCCCGGGGGTGACCAATCAGCCCCAGCATTTT.